The T cell receptor (beta chain) described here comes from a study of T-cell reconstitution after alpha-beta-depleted transplantation in children. The CDR3 consists of 15 residues. Per germline, CDR1 SGHRS and CDR2 YFSETQ. V was clipped by 0 bases and J by 4 bases, with 13 bases between them. Unique molecular identifiers were used in preparing the TCRbeta library. MiXCR, run by TCRdb on the PCR reads, gives a single entry per CDR3 protein. The sample lists some 550,000 distinct CDR3 sequences, more than 20% occurring once. This receptor was identified in a boy in the first two years of life who had a stem cell transplant for acute myeloid leukemia, so the T cells may come from the graft donor. The chain links TRBV5-1 to TRBJ1-2; no clear D gene. Source: PBMCs, mostly from graft donor cells, taken 360 days after TCRalphabeta/CD19-depleted stem cell transplant. CDR3 bases: TGCGCCAGCAGCTTGGATTACAGCCCTATCTATGGCTACACCTTC. It yields the protein CASSLDYSPIYGYTF.